This T cell receptor (beta chain) was recovered during a study of regulatory T cells in long-lasting Graves disease. The study, taken as a whole, reports: Compared with new cases, persistent Graves' patients showed reduced TCR diversity. Those with persistent disease had in common more public clonotypes (2,741) than new patients (approximately 1,000). Persistent disease was associated with favored TRBV28 usage and with favored use of TRBJ1-2 and TRBJ2-5.

As to time point: newly diagnosed GD, antithyroid drugs for less than 3 months. The TCR library was made from RNA extracted from PBMCs. Those enrolled as patients came out of an endocrinology department in Xi'an, China. Trimming removed 6 bases at V and 7 bases at J, with 16 bases between. The CDR3 runs to 13 residues. Germline V CDR1 and CDR2: SQVTM, ANQGSEA. Construction of the TCR beta libraries employed iRepertoire HTBI primers in conjunction with Arm-PCR of CDR3 regions. TCRdb reanalysed the multiplex PCR reads using MiXCR and keeps one entry per CDR3 protein. The sample lists about 320,000 distinct CDR3 sequences; more than 15% were seen once. This clonotype was seen repeatedly, ten times or more. Its specificity is unknown.

The TCR sequence derives from a female donor with Graves disease. Specimen: peripheral blood mononuclear cells (PBMCs), collected at new diagnosis, from a patient treated with antithyroid drugs. The chain employs TRBV29-1 and TRBJ1-5; D not resolved. The CDR3 DNA follows: TGCAGCGTGGTACCGGGAAGTGGGCAGCCCCAGCATTTT. Translated, it gives CSVVPGSGQPQHF.